These 11 T cell receptor beta chains were sequenced from one sample in a study of cytomegalovirus exposure and HLA in healthy donors. Method: immunoSEQ multiplex PCR; TCRdb's copy keeps in-frame clones and lacks some. In the table there are about 110,000 clones, 88% of which are singletons. Sequences were obtained from PBMCs. All receptors derive from a woman between 18 and 29 years old in good health and CMV-seropositive.

The chain employs TRBV7-2 and TRBJ2-1, with 13 nucleotides matching TRBD2. Losses at the gene ends were 0 bases for V and 4 bases for J; bases not matched to a gene: 0. Per the germline V gene, CDR1 is SGHTA and CDR2 is FQGNSA. The CDR3 consists of 16 residues. CDR3 coding DNA: TGTGCCAGCAGCTTAGCGACTAGCGGGGGGTACAATGAGCAGTTCTTC. This codes for CASSLATSGGYNEQFF.

J is TRBJ2-1 and V is TRBV11-3; 7 positions match TRBD2. CDR1 and CDR2 from the germline V gene are SGHNT and YENEEA. The CDR3 consists of 13 residues. V was clipped by 3 bases and J by 6 bases; unmatched bases: 2. The DNA for the CDR3 is TGTGCCAGCAGCTTCCCGGGGGGCAATGAGCAGTTCTTC. Translation: CASSFPGGNEQFF.

This rearrangement joins TRBV11-2 to TRBJ1-2, with D perhaps TRBD1 (6 bases). The CDR3 spans 14 residues. Trimming took 3 bases from V and 6 from J, leaving 14 bases between them. Germline CDR1 and CDR2: SGHAT and FQNNGV. The CDR3 here is CASSFANRVDGYTF. The CDR3 coding sequence is TGTGCCAGCAGCTTTGCTAACAGGGTCGATGGCTACACCTTC.

The rearrangement links TRBV11-3 to TRBJ2-2; the D gene is possibly TRBD1 (7 bases). In germline, CDR1 is SGHNT, CDR2 YENEEA. This CDR3 contains 14 residues. Trimming took 5 bases from V and 4 from J, leaving 11 bases between them. The CDR3 nucleotides are TGTGCCAGCAGCACCCAGGGGGGCACCGGGGAGCTGTTTTTT. This encodes CASSTQGGTGELFF. Full variable domain (missing parts from reference TRBV11-3 and TRBJ2-2): EAGVVQSPRYKIIEKKQPVAFWCNPISGHNTLYWYLQNLGQGPELLIRYENEEAVDDSQLPKDRFSAERLKGVDSTLKIQPAELGDSAVYLCASSTQGGTGELFFGEGSRLTVL.

The CDR3 loop reads CASSVGSFLDTQYF. The CDR3 nucleotides are TGTGCCAGCAGCGTCGGTAGTTTCTTGGATACGCAGTATTTT. V gene TRBV9 combines with J gene TRBJ2-3; D is unclear. The V end lost 2 bases, the J end lost 6 bases, and 13 bases lay between the germline ends. Germline CDR1 reads SGDLS; CDR2 reads YYNGEE. The CDR3 sequence is 14 residues long.

The CDR3 spells CASSTHDLDRAHGELFF. Written as DNA, the CDR3 is TGTGCCAGCAGCACACACGACTTGGACAGGGCTCACGGGGAGCTGTTTTTT. The chain joins TRBV28 to TRBJ2-2, with 8 nucleotides matching TRBD1. After removal of 6 bases from V and 7 bases from J, the junction contained 16 bases not matched to a gene. Germline V gives CDR1 MDHEN, CDR2 SYDVKM. The CDR3 contains 17 residues.

The CDR3 bases are TGTGCCAGCAGTTTAAGCGACAGAAGCACAGATACGCAGTATTTT. It encodes CASSLSDRSTDTQYF. The V and J genes are TRBV28 and TRBJ2-3; a weak D match, TRBD1 (5 bases). V shed 2 bases and J shed 0 bases, with 9 bases lying between them. The CDR3 is made up of 15 amino acids. Germline lookup yields CDR1 MDHEN and CDR2 SYDVKM.

The chain joins TRBV18 to TRBJ1-1, with 8 nucleotides matching TRBD1. Germline CDR1 reads KGHSH; CDR2 reads LQKENI. J was trimmed by 1 base and V by 2 bases; bases with no gene match: 9. The CDR3 has 17 residues. CDR3 region: CASSPSPGGYGNTEAFF. The CDR3 bases are TGTGCCAGCTCACCAAGTCCAGGGGGCTATGGGAACACTGAAGCTTTCTTT.

This clone was detected a few times. The V call is TRBV18, the J call TRBJ1-1, with 8 bases lining up with TRBD1. This CDR3 has 13 amino acids. The J segment lost 10 bases and the V segment lost 2 bases, leaving 6 bases of the junction unmatched. Germline CDR1 reads KGHSH; CDR2 reads LQKENI. CDR3 sequence: CASSPSQGDRAFF. CDR3 DNA: TGTGCCAGCTCACCATCACAGGGGGATCGAGCTTTCTTT. Complete variable domain (other parts from reference TRBV18 and TRBJ1-1): NAGVMQNPRHLVRRRGQEARLRCSPMKGHSHVYWYRQLPEEGLKFMVYLQKENIIDESGMPKERFSAEFPKEGPSILRIQQVVRGDSAAYFCASSPSQGDRAFFGQGTRLTVV.

The CDR3 sequence: CASSYRGPTQYF. The DNA of the CDR3 is TGTGCCAGCAGTTACAGGGGCCCGACGCAGTATTTT. The rearrangement links TRBV2 to TRBJ2-3, with 7 bases identical to TRBD1. This CDR3 region has 12 residues. Germline CDR1 is SNHLY and CDR2 is FYNNEI. Unmatched junction bases numbered 5, after V lost 5 bases and J lost 9 bases.

The rearrangement uses TRBV6-5 and TRBJ1-5, with D tentatively TRBD1 (5 bases). Germline V gene lookup returns CDR1 MNHEY and CDR2 SVGAGI. The germline V and J ends were trimmed by 0 bases and 4 bases, with 13 bases remaining between them. The CDR3 consists of 16 residues. The CDR3 nucleotides are TGTGCCAGCAGTTACTCCGCAGGGTCCGGGAATCAGCCCCAGCATTTT. Translating it yields CASSYSAGSGNQPQHF.